This is a list of T cell receptor beta chains from one sample in a study of T cell repertoires in cytomegalovirus infection. Their antigens remain unidentified. TCRdb recomputed calls from the reads with MiXCR, one row per CDR3 protein. The sample consists of 830,000 or so distinct CDR3 sequences, 32% of them appearing once. Sequenced here: cultured CD8+ T cells from PBMCs, sampled from culture after CMV antigen stimulation. The receptors here all came from a human donor in good health (CMV status not recorded). Some clones in this sample may be carry-over from other donors' samples. Both conserved end residues are part of each CDR3. Each record gives: clone size, D gene, J gene, V gene, CDR3 DNA, CDR3 protein. The D gene is left open where the match is weak. Clone size is stated in some rows and not others, as once, few, many or a class when expanded.

>.|TRBD1|TRBJ1-2|TRBV9
TGTGCCAGCAGCGCGAGCTCGAGGACAGGAGGGGGCTACACCTTC
CASSASSRTGGGYTF
>.|TRBD2|TRBJ2-7|TRBV6-8
TGTGCCAGCAGTACTAGCGGGGGGGAATCCTACGAGCAGTACTTC
CASSTSGGESYEQYF
>.|TRBD1|TRBJ1-1|TRBV2
TGTGCCAGCAGGGCGGGACAGGGAGGTTGGTTGGGACACCGAGGAACTGAAGCTTTCTTT
CASRAGQGGWLGHRGTEAFF
>.|TRBD1|TRBJ2-3|TRBV24-1
TGTGCCTCCAAAAGAGGGGACAGGGCGGATACGCAGTATTTT
CASKRGDRADTQYF
>few|.|TRBJ2-1|TRBV4-3
TGCGCCAGCAGCCAAGAGTGGCAGCATCCCGACAATGAGCAGTTCTTC
CASSQEWQHPDNEQFF
>.|TRBD2|TRBJ2-5|TRBV2
TGTGCCAGCAGTGAGCTAGCGGAAATGGGGGAGACCCAGTACTTC
CASSELAEMGETQYF
>.|.|TRBJ1-1|TRBV7-2
TGTGCCAGCAGCCTCCGGGGGTGCCTTGTTAAGAACACTGAAGCTTTCTTT
CASSLRGCLVKNTEAFF
>.|TRBD1|TRBJ2-2|TRBV12-3/TRBV12-4
TGTGCCAGCAGTATGACAGGGGTCCCCGGGGAGCTGTTTTTT
CASSMTGVPGELFF
>.|.|TRBJ1-1|TRBV13
TGTGCCAGCAGCACATCACGGAGGAGTGAAGCTTTCTTT
CASSTSRRSEAFF
>few|TRBD2|TRBJ2-1|TRBV7-2
TGTGCCAGCAGCTTAGTACTAGCGGGGGCCAGCTCCTACAATGAGCAGTTCTTC
CASSLVLAGASSYNEQFF
>few|.|TRBJ2-7|TRBV7-2
TGTGCCAGCAGCTACACGGGACCTTCCTACGAGCAGTACTTC
CASSYTGPSYEQYF
>.|TRBD2|TRBJ2-7|TRBV6-1
TGTGCCAGCAGTGAAGTACTAGCGTCCTACGAGCAGTACTTC
CASSEVLASYEQYF
>few|.|TRBJ1-3|TRBV7-6
TGTGCCAGCAGCTTAGCTCCGGACGGTGGAAACACCATATATTTT
CASSLAPDGGNTIYF
>few|.|TRBJ1-1|TRBV9
TGTGCCAGCAGTGTGGGGTGGGGGAACACTGAAGCTTTCTTT
CASSVGWGNTEAFF
>few|.|TRBJ2-1|TRBV10-3
TGTGCCATCAGTGGTCTCGATCGGCAGTCCAACTACAATGAGCAGTTCTTC
CAISGLDRQSNYNEQFF
>.|.|TRBJ2-3|TRBV7-6
TGTGCCAGCAGCCCGGACGTACCTACGCAGTATTTT
CASSPDVPTQYF
>once|.|TRBJ2-3|TRBV5-4
TGTGCCAGCAGCTTGGCCGAAAGGGTTCGAGATACGCAGTATTTT
CASSLAERVRDTQYF
>.|TRBD1|TRBJ2-2|TRBV7-4
TGTGCCAGCAGCTCCACCGGGACAGGGAACACCGGGGAGCTGTTTTTT
CASSSTGTGNTGELFF
>few|.|TRBJ1-1|TRBV28
TGTGCCAGCAGTTTGTTCCGTGCCACTGAAGCTTTCTTT
CASSLFRATEAFF
>.|.|TRBJ1-1|TRBV6-5
TGTGCCAGCAGTTACTTAGGAGGGTTGGCCCGAGGTACTGAAGCTTTCTTT
CASSYLGGLARGTEAFF
>.|.|TRBJ2-1|TRBV7-9
TGTGCCAGCAGCCCCTCTGATCAGCCCTACAATGAGCAGTTCTTC
CASSPSDQPYNEQFF
>few|.|TRBJ1-2|TRBV5-4
TGTGCCAGCAGCTTGGCCAGTATCTATGGCTACACCTTC
CASSLASIYGYTF
>.|.|TRBJ2-1|TRBV9
TGTGCCAGCAGCGTAGTGGCCAATGAGCAGTTCTTC
CASSVVANEQFF
>.|.|TRBJ2-1|TRBV6-2/TRBV6-3
TGTGCCAGCAGTTACGGGGACTGGGCGGGCAATGAGCAGTTCTTC
CASSYGDWAGNEQFF
>many|TRBD1|TRBJ2-1|TRBV7-8
TGTGCCAGCAGCGGGTGGGGCTGGCCGACAGGGGAGAACGGTGAGCAGTTCTTC
CASSGWGWPTGENGEQFF
>.|TRBD2|TRBJ2-7|TRBV2
TGTGCCAGCAGTGCGTTCCAGCGGGGGAGTTCCGAGCAGTACTTC
CASSAFQRGSSEQYF
>few|.|TRBJ1-2|TRBV12-3/TRBV12-4
TGTGCCAGCAGTTTTTATAGGCTCTCCGTCTATGGCTACACCTTC
CASSFYRLSVYGYTF
>few|.|TRBJ1-2|TRBV12-3/TRBV12-4
TGTGCCAGCAGTCCCGCGGGGGGGGCCTCTTACTATGGCTACACCTTC
CASSPAGGASYYGYTF
>.|.|TRBJ1-4|TRBV2
TGTGCCAGCAGTGAACGTGGGGCCGATGAAAAACTGTTTTTT
CASSERGADEKLFF
>.|TRBD2|TRBJ2-1|TRBV27
TGTGCCAGCAGTCCCCCCTCCGGGGGGTACTACAATGAGCAGTTCTTC
CASSPPSGGYYNEQFF
>.|.|TRBJ1-5|TRBV5-6
TGTGCCAGCAGCTTGATACGGGGTAGCGAGCCCCAGCATTTT
CASSLIRGSEPQHF
>few|.|TRBJ1-2|TRBV7-8
TGTGCCAGCAGCCCTATGGGAGGAGAGGGGCGAGGCGGGCTTGGCTACACCTTC
CASSPMGGEGRGGLGYTF
>.|.|TRBJ1-6|TRBV27
TGTGCCAGCAGTAGAGGGGCCTCTAATTCACCCCTCCACTTT
CASSRGASNSPLHF
>once|.|TRBJ1-2|TRBV20-1
TGCAGTGCTATGGACAGAAACTATGGCTACACCTTC
CSAMDRNYGYTF
>.|.|TRBJ1-1|TRBV6-6
TGTGCCAGCAGTGGACCAGGGGACGCGAACACTGAAGCTTTCTTT
CASSGPGDANTEAFF
>.|TRBD1|TRBJ1-3|TRBV10-3
TGTGCCATCAGTGGCTCTCGGACAGGGATAAACACCATATATTTT
CAISGSRTGINTIYF
>.|.|TRBJ2-4|TRBV6-1
TGTGCCAGCAGTCCCCCTAGACTCCCGTCCAAAAACATTCAGTACTTC
CASSPPRLPSKNIQYF
>few|.|TRBJ1-5|TRBV7-4
TGTGCCAGCAGCCCGGGGCCCTTGGGAAGCAATCAGCCCCAGCATTTT
CASSPGPLGSNQPQHF
>.|.|TRBJ2-1|TRBV27
TGTGCCAGCAGTTTTTCAAGGTCTAATGAGCAGTTCTTC
CASSFSRSNEQFF
>few|TRBD1|TRBJ2-2|TRBV12-5
TGTGCTAGTGTCACCCCGTGGACAGGGTTCACCGGGGAGCTGTTTTTT
CASVTPWTGFTGELFF
>.|.|TRBJ2-1|TRBV12-5
TGTGCTAGTGGTGCAGGACAGAGCAAATACAATGAGCAGTTCTTC
CASGAGQSKYNEQFF
>.|.|TRBJ2-1|TRBV2
TGTGCCAGCAGAGTACCGGGACTTTACAATGAGCAGTTCTTC
CASRVPGLYNEQFF
>few|TRBD2|TRBJ2-2|TRBV29-1
TGCAGCGTGGCCGGGGAGGGCCCCCGGGCCGGGGAGCTGTTTTTT
CSVAGEGPRAGELFF
>.|TRBD1|TRBJ2-2|TRBV19
TGTGCCAGTACCATCGACAGGGAACTCATCGGGGAGCTGTTTTTT
CASTIDRELIGELFF
>.|.|TRBJ1-6|TRBV5-4
TGTGCCAGCAGCTTTCGGGGTTTTGGGTATAATTCACCCCTCCACTTT
CASSFRGFGYNSPLHF
>.|.|TRBJ2-2|TRBV4-1
TGCGCCAGCAGCCAAGCAGGGTCGAACACCGGGGAGCTGTTTTTT
CASSQAGSNTGELFF
>.|.|TRBJ1-1|TRBV13
TGTGCCAGCAGCTTAGGCTTTGGGGAAGGGGAAGCTTTCTTT
CASSLGFGEGEAFF
>many|.|TRBJ2-3|TRBV7-2
TGTGCCAGCAGCTCGGCCAAGGTTCGAAACACAGATACGCAGTATTTT
CASSSAKVRNTDTQYF
>.|TRBD1|TRBJ2-2|TRBV27
TGTGCCAGCACTCCCATGGGACAGGGGACCGGGGAGCTGTTTTTT
CASTPMGQGTGELFF
>.|.|TRBJ1-1|TRBV7-9
TGTGCCAGCAGCTTTAGTTTAGGGATGAACACTGAAGCTTTCTTT
CASSFSLGMNTEAFF
>.|.|TRBJ2-1|TRBV20-1
TGCAGTGCTAGAGATGAATCGGGGGCCCATCGGAATGAGCAGTTCTTC
CSARDESGAHRNEQFF
>many|TRBD1|TRBJ2-1|TRBV7-6
TGTGCCAGCAGCATAGGTACAGGGGCCTCCTACAATGAGCAGTTCTTC
CASSIGTGASYNEQFF
>few|TRBD2|TRBJ2-2|TRBV27
TGTGCCAGCAGCCGGCTAGCGGGGGGGCCCGGGGAGCTGTTTTTT
CASSRLAGGPGELFF
>.|.|TRBJ2-1|TRBV11-3
TGTGCCAGCAGCTTACAAGGTGATAGGTACAATGAGCAGTTCTTC
CASSLQGDRYNEQFF
>many|.|TRBJ1-1|TRBV7-2
TGTGCCAGCAGCACCTACGAGGACTGGGAGGCTTTCTTT
CASSTYEDWEAFF
>.|TRBD1|TRBJ1-2|TRBV19
TGTGCCAGTATCGATTGGACAGGGGCTAACTATGGCTACACCTTC
CASIDWTGANYGYTF
>.|.|TRBJ1-5|TRBV10-2
TGCGCCAGCAACGGGGGTAGTAGCAATCAGCCCCAGCATTTT
CASNGGSSNQPQHF
>once|.|TRBJ1-5|TRBV12-3/TRBV12-4
TGTGCCAGCGGTTTGATGGGCAATCAGCCCCAGCATTTT
CASGLMGNQPQHF
>.|.|TRBJ1-2|TRBV19
TGTGCCAGTACCTCGGGAAACCTATATGGCTACACCTTC
CASTSGNLYGYTF
>.|.|TRBJ2-3|TRBV12-3/TRBV12-4
TGTGCCAGCAGTCCTTCCGGAAACCGAGATACGCAGTATTTT
CASSPSGNRDTQYF